This T cell receptor beta chain was identified in a study of OX40 agonist ivuxolimab in advanced cancers. The wider study: Across the patients, intravenous ivuxolimab was delivered every 2 weeks at 0.01 to 10 mg/kg. One patient with hepatocellular carcinoma and two with cutaneous melanoma, three in all, had partial responses.

The assay was immunoSEQ multiplex PCR, and TCRdb's table has in-frame clones only and misses some. Of roughly 24,000 clones listed, 75% to 90% were seen once; the top ten hold almost 35%. V gave up 9 bases and J gave up 0 bases, with 17 bases separating them. CDR3 size: 15 residues. Germline V gene data show CDR1 as LNHDA and CDR2 as SQIVND (reference sequence). The specimen was CD4+ or CD8+ T cells sorted from blood, collected in a trial of the OX40 agonist ivuxolimab. The receptor was derived from an adult with an advanced solid tumor such as melanoma, head and neck, liver or kidney cancer. The chain employs TRBV19 and TRBJ1-2; TRBD1 might be the D (5 bases). The CDR3 coding sequence is TGTGCCAGCACCTACGGGGACGGCGCTAACTATGGCTACACCTTC. It codes for CASTYGDGANYGYTF.